This TCR beta chain emerged from a study of T cell changes during pregnancy in multiple sclerosis. This CDR3 contains 13 residues. The V end was cut by 2 bases, the J end by 7 bases, with 9 bases between. Per germline, CDR1 MNHEY and CDR2 SVGAGI. Sequencing was performed with immunoSEQ multiplex PCR; in TCRdb, only in-frame clones are kept and a portion is missing. Of approximately 99,000 clones listed, about nine tenths are singletons. The TCR was taken from a female donor in good health, enrolled as a control in a pregnancy study. The chain joins TRBV6-5 to TRBJ1-5, with TRBD1 as a possible D gene (5 bases). Material: peripheral blood, obtained in the second trimester of pregnancy. Written as DNA, the CDR3 is TGTGCCAGCAGTTACGGGGGGGGACAGCCCCAGCATTTT. The encoded protein is CASSYGGGQPQHF.